The rows below give T cell receptor beta chains drawn from one sample of a study of type 1 and type 2 diabetes patients. TCRdb called the multiplex PCR reads again in MiXCR, with one record for every CDR3 protein. The table records fewer than 350,000 distinct CDR3 sequences, approximately 45% of them present only once. Sequenced material: peripheral blood mononuclear cells (PBMCs). The receptors here all came from a man between 18 and 35 years old with type 2 diabetes. The CDR3 runs from the conserved cysteine through the conserved F or W. A D gene is named only where the DNA matches it firmly. Clone size is not always given. Where it is, it says once, few, many or a class for expanded clones.

V: TRBV20-1; size: -; D: TRBD1; J: TRBJ1-2; DNA: TGCAGTGCTAGAGAAAAGGGACAGTTCGGCTATGGCTACACCTTC; CDR3: CSAREKGQFGYGYTF
V: TRBV12-3/TRBV12-4; size: -; D: TRBD2; J: TRBJ2-5; DNA: TGTGCCAGCAGTCCCGGGGAGGGCGGTTCCCAAGAGACCCAGTACTTC; CDR3: CASSPGEGGSQETQYF
V: TRBV11-2; size: -; D: -; J: TRBJ2-1; DNA: TGTGCCAGCAGCTTAGGTCGGAACAATGAGCAGTTCTTC; CDR3: CASSLGRNNEQFF
V: TRBV20-1; size: -; D: -; J: TRBJ1-4; DNA: TGCAGTGCTCCGTTGTCGGGGCGCGAAAAACTGTTTTTT; CDR3: CSAPLSGREKLFF
V: TRBV2; size: few; D: -; J: TRBJ1-5; DNA: TGTGCCAGCAGTACCTCATTTACTCAGCCCCAGCATTTT; CDR3: CASSTSFTQPQHF
V: TRBV20-1; size: few; D: TRBD1; J: TRBJ2-2; DNA: TGCAGTGCCCTCGGACAGGGCAACACCGGGGAGCTGTTTTTT; CDR3: CSALGQGNTGELFF
V: TRBV29-1; size: -; D: -; J: TRBJ1-2; DNA: TGCAGCGTTGAACCTCCAGGGGCCTCACCTTATGGCTACACCTTC; CDR3: CSVEPPGASPYGYTF
V: TRBV7-9; size: -; D: -; J: TRBJ2-7; DNA: TGTGCCAGCAGCTTAGAGCTTCGGGACAAGAACTCCTACGAGCAGTACTTC; CDR3: CASSLELRDKNSYEQYF
V: TRBV27; size: -; D: -; J: TRBJ2-5; DNA: TGTGCCAGCAGTCCCGACGCTGGATCCCGGGAGACCCAGTACTTC; CDR3: CASSPDAGSRETQYF
V: TRBV28; size: -; D: -; J: TRBJ2-7; DNA: TGTGCCAGCAGGCCCCCCGCTAGGTACGAGCAGTACTTC; CDR3: CASRPPARYEQYF
V: TRBV2; size: -; D: -; J: TRBJ2-7; DNA: TGTGCCAGCAGTGCGGGGGAAGGCCCCTCCTACGAGCAGTACTTC; CDR3: CASSAGEGPSYEQYF
V: TRBV6-6; size: few; D: -; J: TRBJ2-5; DNA: TGTGCCAGCAGTTGGGTGGGGCAGGAAGAGACCCAGTACTTC; CDR3: CASSWVGQEETQYF
V: TRBV25-1; size: -; D: -; J: TRBJ2-1; DNA: TGTGCCAGCAGCGCGGGCGGCTACAATGAGCAGTTCTTC; CDR3: CASSAGGYNEQFF
V: TRBV3-1; size: -; D: TRBD2; J: TRBJ2-6; DNA: TGTGCCAGCCTAGCGGGAGACTCTGGGGCCAACGTCCTGACTTTC; CDR3: CASLAGDSGANVLTF
V: TRBV28; size: -; D: -; J: TRBJ1-2; DNA: TGTGCCAGCACTGAGCAAAGGGCGGGGGGCTTCTATGGCTACACCTTC; CDR3: CASTEQRAGGFYGYTF
V: TRBV5-4; size: -; D: TRBD1; J: TRBJ1-4; DNA: TGTGCCAGCAGCCCGGGACAGGGGCGGGAAAAACTGTTTTTT; CDR3: CASSPGQGREKLFF
V: TRBV30; size: once; D: TRBD2; J: TRBJ2-1; DNA: TGTGCCAGTAGTAGCCTAGCGGGGGCTATCTACAATGAGCAGTTCTTC; CDR3: CASSSLAGAIYNEQFF
V: TRBV13; size: -; D: -; J: TRBJ1-1; DNA: TGTGCCAGCAGCTTAGTTACTGAAGCTTCCTTT; CDR3: CASSLVTEASF
V: TRBV18; size: -; D: -; J: TRBJ2-5; DNA: TGTGCCAGCTCGTACCACCAGGGAGTCCAAGAGACCCAGTACTTC; CDR3: CASSYHQGVQETQYF
V: TRBV30; size: few; D: -; J: TRBJ1-1; DNA: TGTGCCTGGAGTGTACCGTGGGGTCGAGCTTTCTTT; CDR3: CAWSVPWGRAFF
V: TRBV6-6; size: -; D: -; J: TRBJ2-7; DNA: TGTGCCAGCAGTTGGCTGGGCCGAGCCTACGAGCAGTACTTC; CDR3: CASSWLGRAYEQYF
V: TRBV28; size: -; D: -; J: TRBJ1-6; DNA: TGTGCCAGCAGTTTATTTAGGGCGGGTCGGTCGACCCTCCACTTT; CDR3: CASSLFRAGRSTLHF
V: TRBV19; size: -; D: -; J: TRBJ1-1; DNA: TGTGCCAGTAGTATGGGGGATTTGTTGAACACTGAAGCTTTCTTT; CDR3: CASSMGDLLNTEAFF
V: TRBV19; size: -; D: -; J: TRBJ1-4; DNA: TGTGCCAGTAGTATAGGTGTCAGCCCTAGCTTCTTGGATGAAAAACTGTTTTTT; CDR3: CASSIGVSPSFLDEKLFF